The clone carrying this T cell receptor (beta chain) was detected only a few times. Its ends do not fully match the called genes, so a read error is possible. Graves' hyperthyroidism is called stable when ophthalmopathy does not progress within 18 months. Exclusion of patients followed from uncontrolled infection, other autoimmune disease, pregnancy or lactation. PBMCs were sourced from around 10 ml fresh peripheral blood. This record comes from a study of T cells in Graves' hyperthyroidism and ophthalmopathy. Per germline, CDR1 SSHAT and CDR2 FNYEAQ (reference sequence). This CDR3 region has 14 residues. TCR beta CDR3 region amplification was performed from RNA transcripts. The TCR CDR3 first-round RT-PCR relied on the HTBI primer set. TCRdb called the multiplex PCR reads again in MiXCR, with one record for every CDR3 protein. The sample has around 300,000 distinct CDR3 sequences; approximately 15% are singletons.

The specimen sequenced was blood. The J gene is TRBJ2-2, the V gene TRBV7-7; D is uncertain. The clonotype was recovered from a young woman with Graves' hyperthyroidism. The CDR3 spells CASSPNPGTGELFF. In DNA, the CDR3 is TGTGCTAGCAGCCCCAATCCAGGCACCGGGGAGCTGTTTTTT.